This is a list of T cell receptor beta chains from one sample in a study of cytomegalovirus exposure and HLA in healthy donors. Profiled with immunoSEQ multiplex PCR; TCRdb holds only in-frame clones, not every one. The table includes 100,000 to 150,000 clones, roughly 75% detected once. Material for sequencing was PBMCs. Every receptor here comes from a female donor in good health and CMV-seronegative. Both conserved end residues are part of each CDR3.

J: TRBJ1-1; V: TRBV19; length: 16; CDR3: CASSTSPGRGRTEAFF
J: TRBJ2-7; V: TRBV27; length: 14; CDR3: CASSRTGGLYEQYF
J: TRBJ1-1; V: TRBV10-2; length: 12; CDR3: CASARTGEGAFF
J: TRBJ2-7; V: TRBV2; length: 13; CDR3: CASTPDRGYEQYF
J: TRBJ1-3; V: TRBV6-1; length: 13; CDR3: CASSAEGGNTIYF
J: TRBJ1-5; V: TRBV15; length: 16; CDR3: CATSRDSLYSNQPQHF
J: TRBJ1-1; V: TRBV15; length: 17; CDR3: CATSGRLFPGGNDEAFF
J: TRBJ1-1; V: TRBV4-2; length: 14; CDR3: CASSQPDRVTEAFF
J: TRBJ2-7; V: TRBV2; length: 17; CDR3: CASSYVKRRDSTYEQYF
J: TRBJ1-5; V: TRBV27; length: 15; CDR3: CASGDWDTANQPQHF
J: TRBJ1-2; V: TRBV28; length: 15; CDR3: CASNVEKGARIGYTF
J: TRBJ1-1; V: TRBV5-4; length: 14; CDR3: CASSFQKNRARAFF
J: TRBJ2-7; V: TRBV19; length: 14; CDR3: CASSPGQGPYEQYF
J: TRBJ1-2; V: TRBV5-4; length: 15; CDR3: CASSLSAGLNYGYTF
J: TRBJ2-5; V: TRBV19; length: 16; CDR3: CASSTLSGQGEETQYF
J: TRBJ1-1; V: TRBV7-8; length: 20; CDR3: CASSLRAGGYPRGIGTEAFF
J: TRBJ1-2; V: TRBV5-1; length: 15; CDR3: CASSPITGFNYGYTF
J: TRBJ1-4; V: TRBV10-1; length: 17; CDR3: CASSPGIAGTGDEKLFF
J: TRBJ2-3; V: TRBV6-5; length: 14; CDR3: CASSRGGSTDTQYF
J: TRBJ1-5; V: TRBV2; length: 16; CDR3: CASRRGGQGGNQPQHF
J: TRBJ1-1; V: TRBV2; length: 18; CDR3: CASSGPVQSVWKNTEAFF
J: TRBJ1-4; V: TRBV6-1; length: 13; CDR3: CASNRAANEKLFF
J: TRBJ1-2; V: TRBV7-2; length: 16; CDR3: CASTKTPAGWNYGYTF
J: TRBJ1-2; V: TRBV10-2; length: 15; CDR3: CASSETGQLIYGYTF
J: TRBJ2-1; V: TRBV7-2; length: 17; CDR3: CASSLGGTSGSPNEQFF
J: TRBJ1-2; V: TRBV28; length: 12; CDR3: CASSLSQGGYTF
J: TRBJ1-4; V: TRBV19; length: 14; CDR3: CARSDLRYGEKLFF
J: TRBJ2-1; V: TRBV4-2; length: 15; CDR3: CASSQNLAGDNEQFF
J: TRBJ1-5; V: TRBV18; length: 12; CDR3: CASSSGSQPQHF
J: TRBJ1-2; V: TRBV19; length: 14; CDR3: CASSIRSYNYGYTF
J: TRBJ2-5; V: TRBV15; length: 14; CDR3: CATTPGQGDWTQYF
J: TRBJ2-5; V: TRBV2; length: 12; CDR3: CASRDYQEAQYF
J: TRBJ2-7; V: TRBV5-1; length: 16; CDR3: CASSEPGGVGGFEQYF
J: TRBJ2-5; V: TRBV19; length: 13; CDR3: CATSTGTQETQYF
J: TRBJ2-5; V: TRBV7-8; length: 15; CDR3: CASSLGDRGQETQYF
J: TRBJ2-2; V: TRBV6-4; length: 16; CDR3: CASSREGTANTGELFF
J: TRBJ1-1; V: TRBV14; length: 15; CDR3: CASSQAGGAYTEAFF
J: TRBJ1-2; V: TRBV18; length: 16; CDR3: CASSPQPGQANYGYTF
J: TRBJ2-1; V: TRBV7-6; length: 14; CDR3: CASSSFRGGNEQFF
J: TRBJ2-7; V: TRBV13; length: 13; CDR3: CASSLGFPYEPYF
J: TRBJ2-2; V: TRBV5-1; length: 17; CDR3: CASSPLPGTGNTGELFF
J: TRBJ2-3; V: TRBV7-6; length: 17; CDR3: CASSLGASGGASDTQYF
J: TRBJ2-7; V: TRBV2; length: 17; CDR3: CASSAWSTGLSSYEQYF
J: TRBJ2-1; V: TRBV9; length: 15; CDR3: CASSVAASVYNEQFF
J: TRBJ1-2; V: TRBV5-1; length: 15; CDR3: CASSGGTGGAYGYTF
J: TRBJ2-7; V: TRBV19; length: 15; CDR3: CASSPQRGGRNEQYF
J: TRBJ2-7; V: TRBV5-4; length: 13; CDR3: CASSLASSYEQYF
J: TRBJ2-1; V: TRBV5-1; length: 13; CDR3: CASKSQVTNEQFF
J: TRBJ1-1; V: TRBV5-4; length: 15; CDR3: CASSPYRGMNTEAFF